By frequency, the clone carrying this T cell receptor (beta chain) is medium-sized. Germline V gene data show CDR1 as LGHDT and CDR2 as YNNKEL (reference sequence). The CDR3 extends over 17 amino acids. The sample is drawn from a study of human CD8 memory T cell subsets. The authors made TCR beta libraries using UMI-labeled 5' RACE. TCRdb derives one entry per CDR3 protein from the 5' RACE reads, leaving out DNA. The listing records under 4,500 distinct CDR3 sequences. This sequence originates from a human donor in good health. The sequencing input was CD8+ T cells from PBMCs. The rearrangement uses TRBV3-1 and TRBJ1-6. The CDR3 is CASSQEAVPTYNSPLHF.